The present T cell receptor beta chain was sequenced within a study of Graves' ophthalmopathy and Graves' hyperthyroidism. Study conclusions and caveats: Ophthalmopathy could be told apart from stable hyperthyroidism by a 13-signature model (87.88% sensitivity, 70% to 84% specificity).

CDR1 and CDR2 from the germline V gene are SGHAT and FQNNGV. This CDR3 has 13 amino acids. V was clipped by 4 bases and J by 7 bases, with 14 bases between them. RNA transcripts were the template, and TCR beta CDR3 regions were amplified from them. First-round RT-PCR with HTBI primers preceded a second-round multiplex PCR. TCRdb processed the multiplex PCR reads anew with MiXCR; each CDR3 protein has one entry. The sample comprises hundreds of thousands of distinct CDR3 sequences, roughly 21% of which are singletons, and approximately 3.2% rests with the top ten. This clonotype was counted ten times or more. Its antigen is currently unknown.

The sequencing input was peripheral blood. This sequence originates from a woman aged 18-29 years with stable Graves' hyperthyroidism. This chain connects TRBV11-2 to TRBJ2-7, with D perhaps matching TRBD1 or TRBD2 (5 bases each). CDR3 coding DNA: TGTGCCAGCAGCTCCACCCGTGAGGGGGAGCAGTACTTC. It specifies CASSSTREGEQYF.